The 13 T cell receptor beta chains below all came from one sample that was sequenced in a study of blood T cell repertoires in COVID-19. Only in-frame clones appear in the TCRdb table, and some are missing; sequencing was by immunoSEQ multiplex PCR. The sample consists of hundreds of thousands of clones, 82% of them appearing once. The sequencing sample was made of peripheral blood. These receptors were taken from a woman older than 75 with acute or convalescent COVID-19.

This chain joins TRBV9 and TRBJ1-2; 8 nucleotides match TRBD1. V gave up 3 bases and J gave up 6 bases; unmatched junction bases: 10. The CDR3 runs to 15 residues. CDR1 and CDR2 from the germline V gene are SGDLS and YYNGEE. The CDR3 spells CASSANTGGLDGYTF. The CDR3 nucleotides are TGTGCCAGCAGCGCCAACACAGGGGGATTGGATGGCTACACCTTC.

The V and J genes are TRBV3-1 (or the pseudogene TRBV3-2) and TRBJ2-7; 10 bases match TRBD1. The germline V gene has CDR1 LGHDT and CDR2 YNNKEL (reference sequence). The V segment lost 4 bases and the J segment 5 bases; nucleotides outside the gene matches: 5. CDR3 size: 14 residues. CDR3 bases: TGTGCCAGCAGCCCCCGGGACAGGGGCCACGAGCAGTACTTC. Translating it yields CASSPRDRGHEQYF.

This clone was counted a few times. The V call is TRBV11-2, the J call TRBJ1-3, with 7 bases fitting TRBD1. In germline, CDR1 is SGHAT, CDR2 FQNNGV. V shed 5 bases, J shed 3 bases, and the junction held 7 bases outside the gene matches. The CDR3 runs 15 residues. The CDR3 sequence: CASSLGGSYGNTIYF. The CDR3 nucleotides are TGTGCCAGCAGCCTAGGGGGCTCGTATGGAAACACCATATATTTT.

The chain uses TRBV18 and TRBJ1-6; 8 bases are a match to TRBD1. CDR1 is KGHSH and CDR2 is LQKENI in the germline V gene. The CDR3 has 14 amino acids. The junction had 2 bases not matched to a gene; V was cut back by 5 bases and J by 5 bases. The CDR3 DNA reads TGTGCCAGCTCAACGGGACAGGATAATTCACCCCTCCACTTT. It encodes CASSTGQDNSPLHF.

The rearrangement uses TRBV9 and TRBJ1-1; no reliable D call. In germline, CDR1 is SGDLS, CDR2 YYNGEE. V was clipped by 4 bases and J by 1 base, with 14 bases between them. CDR3 length: 15 amino acids. Written as DNA, the CDR3 is TGTGCCAGCAGCCGTAGTGGTGACAAGAACACTGAAGCTTTCTTT. Its protein is CASSRSGDKNTEAFF.

V is TRBV10-3 and J is TRBJ1-5; 7 positions agree with TRBD1. With 6 bases clipped from V and 3 bases from J, the junction kept 5 bases outside the gene matches. Germline-derived CDR1 and CDR2 are ENHRY and SYGVKD. The CDR3 spans 14 residues. The chain's CDR3 is CAIRETGTNQPQHF. DNA for the CDR3: TGTGCCATCAGAGAGACAGGGACCAATCAGCCCCAGCATTTT.

The V and J genes are TRBV5-1 and TRBJ1-3, with D uncertain. V was cut by 4 bases and J by 2 bases, with 7 bases left in between. This CDR3 has 13 residues. Germline CDR1 and CDR2: SGHRS and YFSETQ. The CDR3 protein is CASSQFTGNTIYF. Written as DNA, the CDR3 is TGCGCCAGCAGCCAGTTTACTGGAAACACCATATATTTT. The whole variable domain, remainder taken from reference TRBV5-1 and TRBJ1-3, is KAGVTQTPRYLIKTRGQQVTLSCSPISGHRSVSWYQQTPGQGLQFLFEYFSETQRNKGNFPGRFSGRQFSNSRSEMNVSTLELGDSALYLCASSQFTGNTIYFGEGSWLTVV.

With regard to this clone: The same CDR3 is also encoded by other DNA sequences in this sample. The rearrangement joins TRBV11-3 to TRBJ1-1, with D possibly matching TRBD1 (5 bases). Germline CDR1 and CDR2: SGHNT and YENEEA. The CDR3 length is 13 residues. V was pared by 5 bases and J by 0 bases, with 7 bases between. This CDR3 reads CASSQGLNTEAFF. DNA for the CDR3: TGTGCCAGCAGCCAGGGCTTGAACACTGAAGCTTTCTTT.

The J gene is TRBJ1-6, the V gene TRBV6-2 or TRBV6-3; unclear D gene. The ends were cut back, 2 bases at V and 14 bases at J, with 10 bases in the middle. CDR1 is MNHEY and CDR2 is SVGEGT in the germline V gene. The CDR3 totals 12 residues. The CDR3 loop reads CASSYGQRTLHF. The CDR3 coding sequence is TGTGCCAGCAGTTACGGGCAGAGAACCCTCCACTTT.

The chain recombines TRBV19 with TRBJ1-2; the match to TRBD1 covers 7 bases. V shed 4 bases, J shed 0 bases, and the junction held 8 bases outside the gene matches. The CDR3 has 16 amino acids. The V gene's germline CDR1 is LNHDA and CDR2 SQIVND (reference sequence). The CDR3 protein is CASSTWGQPTNYGYTF. As DNA, the CDR3 is TGTGCCAGTAGTACTTGGGGACAGCCGACTAACTATGGCTACACCTTC. Combining the CDR3 with reference TRBV19 and TRBJ1-2 gives the whole variable domain DGGITQSPKYLFRKEGQNVTLSCEQNLNHDAMYWYRQDPGQGLRLIYYSQIVNDFQKGDIAEGYSVSREKKESFPLTVTSAQKNPTAFYLCASSTWGQPTNYGYTFGSGTRLTVV.

This clone was found a few times. The chain uses TRBV27 and TRBJ2-1; 10 nucleotides agree with TRBD1. The germline CDR1 and CDR2 sequences are MNHEY and SMNVEV (reference sequence). This CDR3 contains 15 residues. V was clipped by 5 bases and J by 4 bases; unmatched bases: 5. CDR3 sequence (DNA): TGTGCCAGCAGTCTGGGACAGGGGTCTTACAATGAGCAGTTCTTC. Protein: CASSLGQGSYNEQFF.

The chain uses TRBV20-1 and TRBJ2-1; TRBD1 might be the D (6 bases). This CDR3 has 11 amino acids. Germline loops: CDR1 DFQATT, CDR2 SNEGSKA (reference sequence). The germline V and J ends were trimmed by 4 bases and 9 bases, with 10 bases remaining between them. CDR3 bases: TGCAGTGCTACCGGCAGGGGTGAGCAGTTCTTC. Protein product: CSATGRGEQFF.

This clone was detected once. The genes are TRBV9 and TRBJ1-3; TRBD1 might be the D (5 bases). The CDR3 spans 17 residues. V lost 0 bases and J 0 bases, leaving 13 bases between the germline ends. Germline CDR1 SGDLS, CDR2 YYNGEE. The CDR3, as DNA: TGTGCCAGCAGCGTAGGGAGGGGCACGAGCTCTGGAAACACCATATATTTT. Translating it yields CASSVGRGTSSGNTIYF.